The 22 T cell receptor beta chains presented below share a single source sample, sequenced in a study of control samples from healthy donors and cancer patients. Sequencing used immunoSEQ multiplex PCR; TCRdb keeps in-frame clones, though not all of them. The repertoire holds about 170,000 clones, 75% to 95% seen once, with roughly 1.6% in the top ten. Sequenced sample: blood. Every receptor here comes from a woman aged 25 to 45 in good health.

The rearrangement links TRBV2 to TRBJ1-2; D might be TRBD1 (5 bases). V was pared by 8 bases and J by 4 bases, with 8 bases between. The CDR3 is made up of 11 amino acids. Germline V gene lookup returns CDR1 SNHLY and CDR2 FYNNEI. CDR3 sequence (DNA): TGTGCCAGCGGGGGGGGCTATGGCTACACCTTC. Its protein is CASGGGYGYTF. Filled out from reference TRBV2 and TRBJ1-2, the complete variable domain reads EPEVTQTPSHQVTQMGQEVILRCVPISNHLYFYWYRQILGQKVEFLVSFYNNEISEKSEIFDDQFSVERPDGSNFTLKIRSTKLEDSAMYFCASGGGYGYTFGSGTRLTVV.

V gene TRBV6-1 combines with J gene TRBJ2-2, with D perhaps TRBD2 (5 bases). Trimming took off 2 bases at V and 1 base at J, with 11 bases between the two ends. Germline V CDR1 and CDR2: MNHNS, SASEGT. The length of the CDR3 is 16 residues. The CDR3 nucleotides read TGTGCCAGCAGTGAAAGGGCTAGCTTGAACACCGGGGAGCTGTTTTTT. Amino acids: CASSERASLNTGELFF.

The chain couples TRBV19 to TRBJ1-2, with D tentatively TRBD1 (6 bases). The CDR3 covers 15 residues. The germline V gene encodes CDR1 LNHDA and CDR2 SQIVND (reference sequence). V lost 7 bases to trimming and J lost 2 bases, with 17 bases between them. In DNA, the CDR3 is TGTGCCAGTACCGCCCATGACAGGCCCAACTATGGCTACACCTTC. Translation: CASTAHDRPNYGYTF.

The chain uses TRBV27 and TRBJ2-5; 13 bases agree with TRBD2. The CDR3 covers 15 residues. The germline gives CDR1 MNHEY, CDR2 SMNVEV (reference sequence). V was clipped by 2 bases and J by 6 bases; unmatched bases: 3. CDR3 DNA sequence: TGTGCCAGCAGTTTACGGACTAGCGGGGGAAAGACCCAGTACTTC. This gives the protein CASSLRTSGGKTQYF.

The chain combines TRBV9 with TRBJ1-3; the D is unclear. Trimming left V 4 bases short and J 0 bases short, with 8 bases between. Germline V CDR1 and CDR2: SGDLS, YYNGEE. The CDR3 is 14 residues long. Here the CDR3 DNA reads TGTGCCAGCAGCCAACGACACTCTGGAAACACCATATATTTT. This translates into CASSQRHSGNTIYF.

This chain uses TRBV5-1 with TRBJ1-1; 9 nucleotides line up with TRBD1. Trimming at V came to 1 base and at J to 6 bases, leaving 7 bases not matched to a gene. Germline assignment: CDR1 SGHRS and CDR2 YFSETQ. The CDR3 has 15 residues. The CDR3 protein is CASSLRTGEEAEAFF. CDR3 nucleotides: TGCGCCAGCAGCTTGAGGACAGGGGAGGAGGCTGAAGCTTTCTTT.

The genes are TRBV19 and TRBJ2-3; 9 nucleotides match TRBD1. Germline V CDR1 and CDR2: LNHDA, SQIVND (reference sequence). V trimming: 8 bases; J trimming: 1 base; junction bases outside the gene matches: 4. This CDR3 region has 14 residues. Here the CDR3 DNA reads TGTGCCAGTTCCTGGACAGGGGGCACAGATACGCAGTATTTT. It yields the protein CASSWTGGTDTQYF. Full variable domain (remainder filled in from reference TRBV19 and TRBJ2-3): DGGITQSPKYLFRKEGQNVTLSCEQNLNHDAMYWYRQDPGQGLRLIYYSQIVNDFQKGDIAEGYSVSREKKESFPLTVTSAQKNPTAFYLCASSWTGGTDTQYFGPGTRLTVL.

The CDR3 DNA reads TGTGCCAGCAGTTGGGAAGGGGTCTCCGAGCAGTACTTC. This translates into CASSWEGVSEQYF. The gene calls are TRBV6-2 or TRBV6-3 and TRBJ2-7, with TRBD1 as a possible D gene (5 bases). V shed 4 bases and J shed 6 bases, with 13 bases lying between them. CDR1 and CDR2 (germline): MNHEY, SVGEGT. The CDR3 spans 13 residues.

This clone was observed a single time. The chain recombines TRBV4-1 with TRBJ1-1; 8 bases line up with TRBD1. V lost 0 bases to trimming and J lost 1 base; unmatched junction nucleotides: 4. CDR1 is MGHRA and CDR2 is YSYEKL in the germline V gene. This CDR3 contains 16 residues. The CDR3 spells CASSQDSGTGNTEAFF. The CDR3 DNA reads as TGCGCCAGCAGCCAAGATTCGGGGACAGGGAACACTGAAGCTTTCTTT.

The chain has TRBV7-9 and TRBJ2-5; 11 nucleotides agree with TRBD2. The germline V gene encodes CDR1 SEHNR and CDR2 FQNEAQ (reference sequence). This CDR3 is built from 14 residues. The trim removed 4 bases at V and 5 bases at J, leaving 3 bases unmatched. CDR3 region: CASSYRTSGETQYF. The DNA of the CDR3 is TGTGCCAGCAGCTACCGGACTAGCGGGGAGACCCAGTACTTC.

This chain joins TRBV5-1 and TRBJ1-2, with 7 bases matching TRBD1. V lost 0 bases and J lost 1; bases outside the gene matches: 3. CDR1 is SGHRS, CDR2 YFSETQ, per germline. This CDR3 region has 15 residues. CDR3 nucleotide sequence: TGCGCCAGCAGCTTGGGGTACAGGGGTAACTATGGCTACACCTTC. Its protein is CASSLGYRGNYGYTF.

The chain couples TRBV2 to TRBJ1-4; D remains unclear. The germline V gene has CDR1 SNHLY and CDR2 FYNNEI. V was trimmed by 5 bases and J by 3 bases, leaving 13 bases between them. The CDR3 is made up of 15 amino acids. The CDR3 DNA is TGTGCCAGCAGTATCCGACGGGTACCTAATGAAAAACTGTTTTTT. It encodes CASSIRRVPNEKLFF.

In DNA, the CDR3 is TGTGCCAGCAGCCCAGGGGGCGACTATGGCTACACCTTC. It codes for CASSPGGDYGYTF. This chain joins TRBV28 and TRBJ1-2; 8 bases are shared with TRBD1. The CDR3 spans 13 residues. Germline CDR1 is MDHEN and CDR2 is SYDVKM. V lost 6 bases and J lost 3; bases outside the gene matches: 3.

The CDR3 spells CASSYEVADTQYF. As DNA, the CDR3 is TGTGCCAGCAGTTACGAGGTAGCGGATACGCAGTATTTT. The chain joins TRBV6-5 to TRBJ2-3, with TRBD2 as a possible D gene (5 bases). CDR3 length: 13 residues. CDR1 and CDR2 from the germline V gene are MNHEY and SVGAGI. V lost 2 bases to trimming and J lost 6 bases, with 9 bases between them.

The chain uses TRBV14 and TRBJ2-7, with 14 bases identical to TRBD2. V trimming: 4 bases; J trimming: 4 bases; junction bases outside the gene matches: 3. This CDR3 spans 15 amino acids. Per germline, CDR1 SGHDN and CDR2 FVKESK. CDR3 nucleotide sequence: TGTGCCAGCAGCCGGACTAGCGGGAGGTCTTACGAGCAGTACTTC. Amino acid sequence: CASSRTSGRSYEQYF.

This clone qualifies as medium-sized. This rearrangement joins TRBV11-1 to TRBJ2-1; 8 positions agree with TRBD2. Germline V gives CDR1 SGHAT, CDR2 FQDESV (reference sequence). CDR3 size: 16 residues. J gave up 2 bases and V 5 bases, and 8 bases lay outside the gene matches. The CDR3 loop reads CASSAPPGLAYNEQFF. In DNA, the CDR3 is TGTGCCAGCAGCGCCCCTCCGGGACTAGCCTACAATGAGCAGTTCTTC.

J is TRBJ1-2 and V is TRBV4-1; 8 bases are a match to TRBD1. From germline, CDR1 is MGHRA and CDR2 YSYEKL. V trimming: 0 bases; J trimming: 1 base; junction bases outside the gene matches: 4. CDR3 size: 16 residues. Here the CDR3 reads CASSQDWTGRNYGYTF. The CDR3, as DNA: TGCGCCAGCAGCCAAGATTGGACAGGGCGTAACTATGGCTACACCTTC.

The rearrangement links TRBV28 to TRBJ1-4; the D gene is possibly TRBD1 (6 bases). In germline, CDR1 is MDHEN, CDR2 SYDVKM. Between the trimmed V and J ends, which lost 6 bases and 1 base, there was a span of 9 bases. This CDR3 region has 14 residues. CDR3: CASRPGQTNEKLFF. The CDR3 DNA follows: TGTGCCAGCAGACCGGGACAAACTAATGAAAAACTGTTTTTT. Drawing the rest from reference TRBV28 and TRBJ1-4, the complete variable domain is DVKVTQSSRYLVKRTGEKVFLECVQDMDHENMFWYRQDPGLGLRLIYFSYDVKMKEKGDIPEGYSVSREKKERFSLILESASTNQTSMYLCASRPGQTNEKLFFGSGTQLSVL.

Comments on this clone: Other DNA sequences in the same sample also yield this CDR3. The chain is built from TRBV6-4 and TRBJ2-1; D is unclear. This CDR3 has 13 residues. CDR1 MRHNA and CDR2 SNTAGT come from the germline V gene. With 0 bases removed from V and 4 bases from J, the gap between germline ends came to 4 bases. As DNA, the CDR3 is TGTGCCAGCAGTGACTCGGGTTACAATGAGCAGTTCTTC. This codes for CASSDSGYNEQFF.

The J gene is TRBJ1-5, the V gene TRBV6-1, with 8 positions matching TRBD1. CDR1 is MNHNS, CDR2 SASEGT, per germline. The V gene end was trimmed by 0 bases and the J gene end by 7 bases; junction bases not matched to a gene: 5. This CDR3 has 15 amino acids. The CDR3 nucleotides read TGTGCCAGCAGTGAAGCCCGACAGGGGCCCCAGCCCCAGCATTTT. Its protein product is CASSEARQGPQPQHF.

The chain employs TRBV25-1 and TRBJ1-1, with D tentatively TRBD1 (6 bases). CDR3 size: 16 residues. Trimming removed 2 bases at V and 0 bases at J, with 13 bases between. The germline V gene encodes CDR1 MGHDK and CDR2 SYGVNS. CDR3 nucleotides: TGTGCCAGCAGTGAACAGGGGCGCGGGATGAACACTGAAGCTTTCTTT. Amino acid sequence: CASSEQGRGMNTEAFF.

Details on this clone: Within the sample, other DNA sequences also encode this same CDR3. The genes are TRBV6-1 and TRBJ2-7; D may be TRBD2 (5 bases). The V gene's germline CDR1 is MNHNS and CDR2 SASEGT. This CDR3 contains 16 residues. The ends were cut back, 3 bases at V and 0 bases at J, with 15 bases in the middle. The CDR3 protein is CASSEEVGTPSYEQYF. Written as DNA, the CDR3 is TGTGCCAGCAGTGAGGAGGTGGGAACCCCCTCCTACGAGCAGTACTTC.